The 14 T cell receptor beta chains below all came from one sample that was sequenced in a study of cytomegalovirus exposure and HLA in healthy donors (dated by TCRdb to between 2016 and 2019). The receptor library was made with the immunoSEQ multiplex PCR assay. For the multiplex PCR, a mixture combining 60 forward primers for TCR Vbeta segments and 13 reverse primers for TCR Jbeta segments was used. Imported from immuneACCESS, the table was reduced by TCRdb to in-frame sequences with V and J called. These copies leave out some clones; in studies compared against another copy, an unresolved V gene accounts for under half, and the cause of the remainder is not known. A total of tens of thousands of clones appear in this sample, approximately 70% of them only once. Together, the top ten hold approximately 2.3% of the sample. Sequencing was carried out using PBMCs. These receptors were obtained from a man under 40 in good health and CMV-seronegative.

V and J are TRBV28 and TRBJ2-1, with TRBD2 matching over 14 bases. Germline V gives CDR1 MDHEN, CDR2 SYDVKM. The length of the CDR3 is 15 residues. J lost 10 bases, V lost 7 bases, and 9 bases had no gene match. The CDR3 coding sequence is TGTGCCAGCACCCAGGGGACTAGCGGGAGCCACGAGCAGTTCTTC. Translation gives CASTQGTSGSHEQFF. Full variable domain (rest looked up from reference TRBV28 and TRBJ2-1): DVKVTQSSRYLVKRTGEKVFLECVQDMDHENMFWYRQDPGLGLRLIYFSYDVKMKEKGDIPEGYSVSREKKERFSLILESASTNQTSMYLCASTQGTSGSHEQFFGPGTRLTVL.

The gene calls are TRBV2 and TRBJ2-7, with 8 bases matching TRBD1. Germline values: CDR1 SNHLY, CDR2 FYNNEI. The CDR3 totals 14 residues. After removal of 4 bases from V and 5 bases from J, the junction contained 7 bases not matched to a gene. The CDR3 sequence: CASSGRQGMHEQYF. The CDR3, as DNA: TGTGCCAGCAGTGGACGACAGGGGATGCACGAGCAGTACTTC.

V gene TRBV30 combines with J gene TRBJ1-4; D is possibly TRBD1 (5 bases). The CDR3 covers 11 residues. The germline CDR1 and CDR2 sequences are GTSNPN and SVGIG (reference sequence). V lost 5 bases and J lost 12, with 13 bases in between. The CDR3 DNA reads TGTGCCTGGTCAGGGCAGACGGAACTGTTTTTT. Its protein is CAWSGQTELFF. The full variable domain, in which reference TRBV30 and TRBJ1-4 provide the parts outside the CDR3, is SQTIHQWPATLVQPVGSPLSLECTVEGTSNPNLYWYRQAAGRGLQLLFYSVGIGQISSEVPQNLSASRPQDRQFILSSKKLLLSDSGFYLCAWSGQTELFFGSGTQLSVL.

The rearrangement joins TRBV28 to TRBJ1-5; the D gene is possibly TRBD1 (5 bases). This CDR3 is built from 14 residues. V was pared by 10 bases and J by 1 base, with 14 bases between. Germline values: CDR1 MDHEN, CDR2 SYDVKM. In nucleotides, the CDR3 is TGTGCCACCGGTGGGGGGTTGAGCAATCAGCCCCAGCATTTT. Translation: CATGGGLSNQPQHF. The full variable domain, in which reference TRBV28 and TRBJ1-5 provide the parts outside the CDR3, is DVKVTQSSRYLVKRTGEKVFLECVQDMDHENMFWYRQDPGLGLRLIYFSYDVKMKEKGDIPEGYSVSREKKERFSLILESASTNQTSMYLCATGGGLSNQPQHFGDGTRLSIL.

The chain employs TRBV9 and TRBJ2-3, with 8 nucleotides matching TRBD2. J was trimmed by 3 bases and V by 0 bases; bases with no gene match: 6. The germline V gene has CDR1 SGDLS and CDR2 YYNGEE. This CDR3 region has 16 residues. The CDR3 nucleotides are TGTGCCAGCAGCGTAGATCGCGGGGGGCGTACAGATACGCAGTATTTT. Amino acids: CASSVDRGGRTDTQYF.

V and J are TRBV19 and TRBJ2-3; D is perhaps TRBD1 (6 bases). Germline values: CDR1 LNHDA, CDR2 SQIVND (reference sequence). The CDR3 has 15 amino acids. V was shortened by 5 bases and J by 5 bases, with 17 bases between the two germline ends. CDR3: CASSARTAVEDTQYF. The CDR3 nucleotides are TGTGCCAGTAGTGCCCGGACAGCAGTAGAAGATACGCAGTATTTT.

The chain is built from TRBV28 and TRBJ1-1; 9 bases fit TRBD1. The CDR3 spans 14 residues. J was trimmed by 7 bases and V by 3 bases; bases with no gene match: 6. Looked up from germline, CDR1 is MDHEN and CDR2 is SYDVKM. The CDR3 loop reads CASSFGTGRSEAFF. CDR3 nucleotide sequence: TGTGCCAGCAGTTTCGGGACAGGGCGAAGTGAAGCTTTCTTT.

This chain joins TRBV2 and TRBJ1-5; D is perhaps TRBD1 (6 bases). The germline V and J ends were trimmed by 8 bases and 7 bases, with 12 bases remaining between them. CDR3 size: 12 residues. Per the germline V gene, CDR1 is SNHLY and CDR2 is FYNNEI. The CDR3 protein is CASGDKGQPQHF. CDR3 bases: TGTGCCAGCGGGGACAAGGGGCAGCCCCAGCATTTT.

The rearrangement joins TRBV5-1 to TRBJ1-1; tentatively, D is TRBD1 (5 bases). CDR3 size: 15 residues. Germline CDR1 is SGHRS and CDR2 is YFSETQ. The germline V and J ends were trimmed by 4 bases and 0 bases, with 13 bases remaining between them. As DNA, the CDR3 is TGCGCCAGCAGCCCGAGACAGATTATGAACACTGAAGCTTTCTTT. It translates to CASSPRQIMNTEAFF. Using reference TRBV5-1 and TRBJ1-1 for the parts outside the CDR3, the full variable domain is KAGVTQTPRYLIKTRGQQVTLSCSPISGHRSVSWYQQTPGQGLQFLFEYFSETQRNKGNFPGRFSGRQFSNSRSEMNVSTLELGDSALYLCASSPRQIMNTEAFFGQGTRLTVV.

This clone has only a few counts. The chain couples TRBV7-9 to TRBJ2-3, with 8 bases lining up with TRBD2. This CDR3 is 15 amino acids long. V dropped 5 bases and J dropped 2; count of bases not matched to a gene: 6. Germline CDR1 is SEHNR and CDR2 is FQNEAQ (reference sequence). The CDR3 region is CASSAGLGDTDTQYF. CDR3 DNA: TGTGCCAGCAGCGCGGGACTAGGGGACACAGATACGCAGTATTTT.

The sample holds a few counts of this clone. This chain joins TRBV7-8 and TRBJ1-1; unclear D gene. The CDR3 spans 14 residues. CDR1 is SGHVS and CDR2 is FQNEAQ in the germline V gene. The ends were cut back, 7 bases at V and 4 bases at J, with 16 bases in the middle. CDR3 coding DNA: TGTGCCAGCATCACATACTCGAGCGGCACTGAAGCTTTCTTT. Amino acids: CASITYSSGTEAFF.

This clone appeared a few times. V is TRBV28 and J is TRBJ2-5, with D hard to call. CDR1 and CDR2 from the germline V gene are MDHEN and SYDVKM. CDR3 length: 12 amino acids. V lost 8 bases and J 2 bases, leaving 9 bases between the germline ends. CDR3 nucleotides: TGTGCCAGCTCTGGCAGTCAAGAGACCCAGTACTTC. Its protein is CASSGSQETQYF.

CDR3 coding DNA: TGTGCCAGCAGCCTAGCGGGACAGTTCTACGAGCAGTACTTC. It is translated as CASSLAGQFYEQYF. The chain combines TRBV28 with TRBJ2-7; 9 bases are a match to TRBD2. The CDR3 loop spans 14 amino acids. V gave up 6 bases and J gave up 3 bases; unmatched junction bases: 6. CDR1 MDHEN and CDR2 SYDVKM come from the germline V gene.

J is TRBJ2-7 and V is TRBV5-6; 8 positions match TRBD1. After removal of 3 bases from V and 2 bases from J, the junction contained 4 bases not matched to a gene. Germline CDR1 and CDR2: SGHDT and YYEEEE. CDR3 size: 14 residues. This CDR3 is CASSYGTGPYEQYF. CDR3 DNA sequence: TGTGCCAGCAGCTACGGGACAGGTCCCTACGAGCAGTACTTC.